These T cell receptor beta chains were read from a single sample in a study of blood T cell repertoires in COVID-19. TCRdb's copy holds only in-frame clones and misses some; the assay was immunoSEQ multiplex PCR. The table has fewer than 250,000 clones, about nine tenths seen once. The sample taken for sequencing was PBMCs or T cells enriched from blood (not recorded which). The receptors here all came from a man aged 50 or older who had been exposed to COVID-19. The CDR3 runs from the conserved cysteine through the conserved F or W. The D gene is left open where the match is weak. Rows give clone size only sometimes, using once, few, many, or a class for an expanded clone.

D,size,V,J,CDR3,DNA
.,.,TRBV28,TRBJ1-5,CASIRTSNSNQPQHF,TGTGCCAGCATTCGGACAAGTAATAGCAATCAGCCCCAGCATTTT
TRBD1,.,TRBV19,TRBJ1-5,CASSMDRAQPQHF,TGTGCCAGTAGTATGGACAGGGCGCAGCCCCAGCATTTT
TRBD1,once,TRBV7-8,TRBJ1-2,CASSLEGQGAWVYTF,TGTGCCAGCAGCTTAGAGGGACAGGGGGCATGGGTCTACACCTTC
TRBD2,.,TRBV10-3,TRBJ2-7,CAISDRRLAGRSGEQYF,TGTGCCATCAGTGACAGGCGGCTAGCGGGGCGCTCTGGGGAGCAGTACTTC
.,.,TRBV5-1,TRBJ2-3,CASSSTGTSTDTQYF,TGCGCCAGCAGCTCCACTGGGACTAGCACAGATACGCAGTATTTT
.,.,TRBV5-6,TRBJ2-7,CASSLYGDYYEQYF,TGTGCCAGCAGCTTGTACGGGGATTACTACGAGCAGTACTTC
.,.,TRBV10-1,TRBJ1-5,CASSEYMAHREPQHF,TGCGCCAGCAGTGAGTATATGGCCCACAGGGAGCCCCAGCATTTT
TRBD2,.,TRBV4-1,TRBJ2-1,CASSQGTSGRYEQFF,TGCGCCAGCAGCCAAGGGACTAGCGGGAGGTATGAGCAGTTCTTC
.,.,TRBV9,TRBJ2-7,CASSLDRATYEQYF,TGTGCCAGCAGCCTCGACAGAGCCACCTACGAGCAGTACTTC
TRBD2,.,TRBV7-9,TRBJ2-3,CASRGASGGDTQYF,TGTGCCAGCAGGGGAGCTAGCGGGGGTGATACGCAGTATTTT
.,.,TRBV10-3,TRBJ1-2,CAISEYSGDESYGYTF,TGTGCCATCAGTGAGTACTCAGGGGACGAAAGCTATGGCTACACCTTC
.,.,TRBV19,TRBJ1-2,CASSMVQIYNYGYTF,TGTGCCAGTAGTATGGTACAGATCTATAACTATGGCTACACCTTC
.,.,TRBV10-1,TRBJ1-3,CASSIAGLSGNTIYF,TGCGCCAGCAGTATAGCGGGGTTAAGTGGAAACACCATATATTTT
.,.,TRBV15,TRBJ1-5,CATSRDRTDNQPQHF,TGTGCCACCAGCAGAGATAGGACTGACAATCAGCCCCAGCATTTT
.,once,TRBV6-5,TRBJ2-2,CASSYRLGSNTGELFF,TGTGCCAGCAGTTACCGACTCGGGTCGAACACCGGGGAGCTGTTTTTT
.,.,TRBV11-2,TRBJ1-2,CASSLAGAANYGYTF,TGTGCCAGCAGCTTAGCGGGAGCGGCTAACTATGGCTACACCTTC
.,.,TRBV28,TRBJ1-2,CASSLSYDGARGGYTF,TGTGCCAGCAGTTTATCTTACGACGGAGCTCGAGGTGGCTACACCTTC
.,.,TRBV7-3,TRBJ2-1,CASSLGGASNYEQFF,TGTGCCAGCAGCTTAGGGGGGGCATCCAACTATGAGCAGTTCTTC
.,.,TRBV7-8,TRBJ1-5,CASSQTVGGARQPQHF,TGTGCCAGCAGCCAAACTGTTGGGGGGGCTCGGCAGCCCCAGCATTTT
.,.,TRBV7-6,TRBJ2-2,CASSLAVGELFF,TGTGCCAGCAGCTTAGCCGTCGGGGAGCTGTTTTTT
TRBD1,.,TRBV9,TRBJ2-7,CASTPTGVENEQYF,TGTGCCAGCACCCCGACAGGGGTTGAGAACGAGCAGTACTTC
.,.,TRBV3-1/TRBV3-2,TRBJ1-5,CASSYGNSNQPQHF,TGTGCCAGCAGCTACGGGAATAGCAATCAGCCCCAGCATTTT
TRBD2,few,TRBV5-4,TRBJ2-7,CASSPSGGKYEQYF,TGTGCCAGCAGCCCTAGCGGGGGGAAATACGAGCAGTACTTC